These 2 T cell receptor beta chains were sequenced from one sample in a study of immune evolution from preneoplasia to lung adenocarcinoma. TCRdb keeps only in-frame clones here, not all; method: immunoSEQ multiplex PCR. The profile shows 4,000 to 5,000 clones, approximately 76% of them singletons. What was sequenced was FFPE minimally invasive lung adenocarcinoma tissue. The receptors come from an older person with lung adenocarcinoma.

CDR3 sequence reads: CATKDELEAFF. The CDR3 nucleotides read TGTGCCACAAAAGACGAGTTAGAAGCTTTCTTT. The chain couples TRBV6-5 to TRBJ1-1; D is undetermined. V was clipped by 10 bases and J by 8 bases, with 14 bases between them. There are 11 residues in the CDR3. Germline lookup yields CDR1 MNHEY and CDR2 SVGAGI.

The rearrangement joins TRBV18 to TRBJ1-2, with D possibly matching TRBD1 (5 bases). Germline V gene lookup returns CDR1 KGHSH and CDR2 LQKENI. The CDR3 has 14 amino acids. V was pared by 0 bases and J by 4 bases, with 9 bases between. CDR3: CASSPPGRAYGYTF. The CDR3 DNA is TGTGCCAGCTCACCACCGGGCAGGGCCTATGGCTACACCTTC.